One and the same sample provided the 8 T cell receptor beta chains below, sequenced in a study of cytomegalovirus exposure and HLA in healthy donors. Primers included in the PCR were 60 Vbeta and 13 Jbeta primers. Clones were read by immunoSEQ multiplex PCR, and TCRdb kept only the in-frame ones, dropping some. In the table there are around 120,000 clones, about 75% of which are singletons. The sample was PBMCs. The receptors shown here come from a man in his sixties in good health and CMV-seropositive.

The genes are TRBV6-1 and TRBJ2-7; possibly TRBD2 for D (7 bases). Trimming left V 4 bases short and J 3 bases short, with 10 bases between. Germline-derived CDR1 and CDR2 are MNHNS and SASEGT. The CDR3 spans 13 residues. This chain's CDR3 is CASSGEGGYEQYF. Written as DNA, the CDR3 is TGTGCCAGCAGTGGGGAGGGGGGCTACGAGCAGTACTTC.

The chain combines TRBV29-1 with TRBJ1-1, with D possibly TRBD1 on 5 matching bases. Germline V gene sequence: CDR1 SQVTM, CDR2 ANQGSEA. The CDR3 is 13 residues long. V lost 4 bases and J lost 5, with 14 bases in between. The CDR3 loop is CSVARGGGTEAFF. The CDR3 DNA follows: TGCAGCGTTGCTAGGGGAGGAGGGACTGAAGCTTTCTTT.

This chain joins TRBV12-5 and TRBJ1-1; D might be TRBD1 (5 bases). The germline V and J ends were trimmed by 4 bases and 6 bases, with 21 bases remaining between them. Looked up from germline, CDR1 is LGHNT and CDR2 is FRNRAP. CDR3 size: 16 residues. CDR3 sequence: CASGSCRDGLCSEAFF. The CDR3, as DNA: TGTGCTAGTGGTTCCTGCAGGGATGGGTTATGTTCTGAAGCTTTCTTT.

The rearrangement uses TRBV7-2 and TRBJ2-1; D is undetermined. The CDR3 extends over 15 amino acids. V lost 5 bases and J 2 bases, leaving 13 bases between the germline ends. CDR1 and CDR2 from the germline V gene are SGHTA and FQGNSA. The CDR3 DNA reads TGTGCCAGCAGCCCCGGTAGAGAGCCCTACAATGAGCAGTTCTTC. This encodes CASSPGREPYNEQFF.

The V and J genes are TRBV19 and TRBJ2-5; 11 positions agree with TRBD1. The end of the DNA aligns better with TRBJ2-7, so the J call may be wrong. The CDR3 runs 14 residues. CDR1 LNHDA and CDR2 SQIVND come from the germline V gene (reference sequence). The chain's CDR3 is CASRSRTGGHEQYF. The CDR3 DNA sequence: TGTGCCAGTAGATCCAGGACAGGGGGCCACGAGCAGTACTTC.

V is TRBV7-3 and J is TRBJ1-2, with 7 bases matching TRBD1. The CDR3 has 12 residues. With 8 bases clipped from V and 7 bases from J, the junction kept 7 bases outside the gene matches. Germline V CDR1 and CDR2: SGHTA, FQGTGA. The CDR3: CASGRQGGGYTF. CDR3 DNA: TGTGCCAGCGGAAGACAGGGCGGTGGCTACACCTTC.

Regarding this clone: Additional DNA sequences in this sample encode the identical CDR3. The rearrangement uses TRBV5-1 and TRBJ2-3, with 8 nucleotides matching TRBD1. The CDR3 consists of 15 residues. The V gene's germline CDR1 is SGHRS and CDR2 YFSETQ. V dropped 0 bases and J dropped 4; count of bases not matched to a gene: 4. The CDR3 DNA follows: TGCGCCAGCAGCTTGGCAGGGGGCATTGCAGATACGCAGTATTTT. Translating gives CASSLAGGIADTQYF.

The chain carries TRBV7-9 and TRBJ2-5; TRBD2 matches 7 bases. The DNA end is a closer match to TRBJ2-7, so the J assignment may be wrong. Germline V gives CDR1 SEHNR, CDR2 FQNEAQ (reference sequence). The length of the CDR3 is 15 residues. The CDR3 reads CASSFGASGPYEQYF. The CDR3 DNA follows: TGTGCCAGCAGCTTTGGAGCTAGCGGACCATACGAGCAGTACTTC.